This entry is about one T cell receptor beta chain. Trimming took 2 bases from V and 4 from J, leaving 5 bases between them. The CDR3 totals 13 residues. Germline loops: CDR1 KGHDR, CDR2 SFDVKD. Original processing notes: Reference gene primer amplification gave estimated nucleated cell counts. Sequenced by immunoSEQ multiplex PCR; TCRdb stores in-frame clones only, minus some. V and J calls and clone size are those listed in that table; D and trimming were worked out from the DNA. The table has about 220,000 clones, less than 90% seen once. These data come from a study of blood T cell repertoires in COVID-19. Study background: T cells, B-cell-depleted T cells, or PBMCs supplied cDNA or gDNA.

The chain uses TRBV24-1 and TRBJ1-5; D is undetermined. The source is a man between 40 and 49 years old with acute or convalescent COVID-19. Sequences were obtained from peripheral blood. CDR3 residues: CATSDSNNQPQHF. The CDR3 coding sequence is TGTGCCACCAGTGATTCTAATAATCAGCCCCAGCATTTT.